This entry concerns a single TCR beta chain. The entry originates in a study of blood T cell repertoires in COVID-19. About the study: There were acute and convalescent COVID-19 samples, and they came from the United States, Italy and Spain.

CDR1 and CDR2 (germline): MDHEN, SYDVKM. The V gene lost 4 bases and the J gene lost 9 bases, with 19 bases spanning the gap. The CDR3 runs 15 residues. Produced via immunoSEQ multiplex PCR; TCRdb's table is partial and in-frame only. The profile shows some 160,000 clones, approximately 87% of them singletons. This TCR derives from a woman aged 70 to 79 with COVID-19, enrolled during active disease. The sequenced material came from peripheral blood. The gene calls are TRBV28 and TRBJ1-5; tentative D call: TRBD1 (6 bases). This CDR3 reads CASSYPGTFGTPQHF. The CDR3 DNA follows: TGTGCCAGCAGTTACCCCGGGACATTCGGTACGCCCCAGCATTTT.